This T cell receptor beta chain was documented in a study of PD-L1 blockade in urothelial cancer. Background on the study: Men with urothelial cancer arising in the bladder made up about 90% of the roughly 29 patients.

Noted time point: peripheral blood 6 weeks after treatment start. Patients had locally advanced or metastatic urothelial carcinoma. Anywhere from 1 to 8 samples came from each patient, spanning pretreatment and on-treatment. Profiling relied on immunoSEQ multiplex PCR, and the TCRdb table lists in-frame clones only, not all of them. The data hold 100,000 to 150,000 clones, with roughly 82% observed a single time. Sequencing was performed on PBMCs, taken around atezolizumab (anti-PD-L1) treatment. This receptor was identified in a man aged 50 to 59 with urothelial cancer.

CDR3 nucleotides: TGCGCCAGCAGCTTGGTCGCGAGAAACTACGAGCAGTACTTC. Protein: CASSLVARNYEQYF. This chain links TRBV5-1 with TRBJ2-7; D unresolved. Germline V gene sequence: CDR1 SGHRS, CDR2 YFSETQ. This CDR3 contains 14 residues. V gave up 0 bases and J gave up 3 bases, with 10 bases separating them.